Listed here are 7 T cell receptor beta chains from one sample, sequenced in a study of OX40 agonist ivuxolimab in advanced cancers. The protocol used for the library was the immunoSEQ multiplex PCR assay. TCRdb retrieved this table from immuneACCESS and kept in-frame rearrangements only. Not all clones are present; in checked studies, unresolved V genes account for under half, and no reason is known for the remainder. The sample includes more than 50,000 clones, with over 80% observed a single time. Jointly, the top ten make up around 25% of the sample. This sample comprised CD4+ or CD8+ T cells sorted from blood, obtained in a trial of the OX40 agonist ivuxolimab. These receptors were obtained from an adult with an advanced solid tumor such as melanoma, head and neck, liver or kidney cancer.

This chain joins TRBV7-9 and TRBJ2-5; 7 bases agree with TRBD2. The V segment lost 0 bases and the J segment 1 base; nucleotides outside the gene matches: 8. The CDR3 extends over 17 amino acids. The germline gives CDR1 SEHNR, CDR2 FQNEAQ (reference sequence). This chain's CDR3 is CASSLATAASGQETQYF. The CDR3 DNA reads as TGTGCCAGCAGCTTAGCGACCGCAGCTAGCGGCCAAGAGACCCAGTACTTC.

This clone was seen just once. The J gene is TRBJ2-1, the V gene TRBV14; the D call may be TRBD1 or TRBD2 (6 bases each). Germline-derived CDR1 and CDR2 are SGHDN and FVKESK. Trimming left V 4 bases short and J 1 base short, with 11 bases between. The CDR3 sequence is 15 residues long. The CDR3 here is CASSRRGTSYNEQFF. The DNA for the CDR3 is TGTGCCAGCAGCCGGAGGGGGACATCCTACAATGAGCAGTTCTTC.

This rearrangement joins TRBV30 to TRBJ2-3, with D perhaps matching TRBD2 (5 bases). CDR1 is GTSNPN and CDR2 is SVGIG in the germline V gene (reference sequence). V was pared by 0 bases and J by 0 bases, with 10 bases between. The CDR3 is made up of 15 amino acids. CDR3 DNA: TGTGCCTGGAGTGTTGGACGGACTAGCACAGATACGCAGTATTTT. It yields the protein CAWSVGRTSTDTQYF.

The gene calls are TRBV11-3 and TRBJ2-5; 10 bases map to TRBD2. This CDR3 comprises 17 residues. The germline V gene encodes CDR1 SGHNT and CDR2 YENEEA. With V trimmed by 1 base and J by 3 bases, 8 bases remained unmatched. The CDR3 sequence is CASSLGASGSGEETQYF. The CDR3 DNA reads as TGTGCCAGCAGCTTAGGGGCTAGCGGGAGTGGGGAAGAGACCCAGTACTTC.

The J gene is TRBJ1-1, the V gene TRBV4-1; possibly TRBD1 for D (5 bases). The CDR3 is 16 residues long. The V and J ends lost 4 bases and 3 bases respectively, with 18 bases between them. CDR1 is MGHRA, CDR2 YSYEKL, per germline. The CDR3 bases are TGCGCCAGCAGCCCCGAAAGGATGCAGGGCGACACTGAAGCTTTCTTT. It is translated as CASSPERMQGDTEAFF.

This clone was observed a few times. The J gene is TRBJ1-5, the V gene TRBV5-1; D perhaps matches TRBD1 (5 bases). The CDR3 has 15 residues. CDR1 is SGHRS, CDR2 YFSETQ, per germline. V lost 4 bases, J lost 1 base, and 12 bases lay in between. The DNA for the CDR3 is TGCGCCAGCAGCCGGGGCGGCACGAGCAATCAGCCCCAGCATTTT. Its translation: CASSRGGTSNQPQHF. Variable domain in full (rest from reference TRBV5-1 and TRBJ1-5): KAGVTQTPRYLIKTRGQQVTLSCSPISGHRSVSWYQQTPGQGLQFLFEYFSETQRNKGNFPGRFSGRQFSNSRSEMNVSTLELGDSALYLCASSRGGTSNQPQHFGDGTRLSIL.

V usage is TRBV18 and J usage is TRBJ2-7; either TRBD1 or TRBD2 may fit D (5 bases each). Trimming cost V 4 bases and J 6 bases, with 16 bases left between them. The CDR3 runs to 14 residues. CDR1 and CDR2 from the germline V gene are KGHSH and LQKENI. The CDR3 loop reads CASSRDDGPSEQYF. The DNA for the CDR3 is TGTGCCAGCTCACGGGACGACGGCCCATCCGAGCAGTACTTC.